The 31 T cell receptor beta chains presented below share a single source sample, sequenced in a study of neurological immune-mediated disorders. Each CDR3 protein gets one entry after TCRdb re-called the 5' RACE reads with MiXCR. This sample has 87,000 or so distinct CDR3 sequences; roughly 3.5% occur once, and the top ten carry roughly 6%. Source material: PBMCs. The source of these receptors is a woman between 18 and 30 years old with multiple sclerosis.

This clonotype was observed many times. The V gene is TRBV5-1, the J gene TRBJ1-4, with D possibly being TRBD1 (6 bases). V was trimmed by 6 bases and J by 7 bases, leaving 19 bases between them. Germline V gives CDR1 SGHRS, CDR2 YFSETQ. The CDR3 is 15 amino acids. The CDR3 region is CASKWGAGGGEKLFF. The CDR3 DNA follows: TGCGCCAGCAAGTGGGGGGCCGGCGGGGGTGAAAAACTGTTTTTT.

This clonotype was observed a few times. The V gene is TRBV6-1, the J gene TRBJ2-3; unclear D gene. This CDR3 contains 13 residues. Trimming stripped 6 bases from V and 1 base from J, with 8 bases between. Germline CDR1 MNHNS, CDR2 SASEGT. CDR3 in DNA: TGTGCCAGCAGCCACGGACGCACAGATACGCAGTATTTT. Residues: CASSHGRTDTQYF.

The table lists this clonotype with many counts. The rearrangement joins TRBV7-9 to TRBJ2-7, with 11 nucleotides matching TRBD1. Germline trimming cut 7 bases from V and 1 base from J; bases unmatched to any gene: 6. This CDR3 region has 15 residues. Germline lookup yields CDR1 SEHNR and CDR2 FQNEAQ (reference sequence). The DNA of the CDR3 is TGTGCCAGCACACTGGGACAGGGGGATTCCTACGAGCAGTACTTC. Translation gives CASTLGQGDSYEQYF.

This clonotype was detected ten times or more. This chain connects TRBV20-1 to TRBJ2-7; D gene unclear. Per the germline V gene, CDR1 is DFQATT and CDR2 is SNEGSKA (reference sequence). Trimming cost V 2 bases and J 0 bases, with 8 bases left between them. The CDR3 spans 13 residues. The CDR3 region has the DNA TGCAGTGCTAGATCTTCTAGCTCCTACGAGCAGTACTTC. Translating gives CSARSSSSYEQYF.

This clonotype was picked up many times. The DNA of the CDR3 is TGTGCCAGCAGTTCTTTTTGGAGGGGAGAAGGCTACGAGCAGTACTTC. It codes for CASSSFWRGEGYEQYF. The chain recombines TRBV6-5 with TRBJ2-7, with D possibly matching TRBD2 (6 bases). Germline V gives CDR1 MNHEY, CDR2 SVGAGI. V was clipped by 4 bases and J by 3 bases, with 19 bases between them. CDR3 length: 16 residues.

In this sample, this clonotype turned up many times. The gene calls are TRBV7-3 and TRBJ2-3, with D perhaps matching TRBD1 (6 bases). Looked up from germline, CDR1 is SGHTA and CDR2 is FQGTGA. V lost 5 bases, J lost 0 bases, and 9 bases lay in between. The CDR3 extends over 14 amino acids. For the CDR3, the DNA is TGTGCCAGCAGCACAGGGTCTAGCACAGATACGCAGTATTTT. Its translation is CASSTGSSTDTQYF.

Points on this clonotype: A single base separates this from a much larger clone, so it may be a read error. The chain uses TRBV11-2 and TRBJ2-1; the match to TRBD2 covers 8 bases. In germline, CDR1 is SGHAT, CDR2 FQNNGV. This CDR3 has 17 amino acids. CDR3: CANSLVPGGATYNEQFF. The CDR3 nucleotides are TGTGCCAACAGCTTAGTACCGGGGGGGGCCACCTACAATGAGCAGTTCTTC.

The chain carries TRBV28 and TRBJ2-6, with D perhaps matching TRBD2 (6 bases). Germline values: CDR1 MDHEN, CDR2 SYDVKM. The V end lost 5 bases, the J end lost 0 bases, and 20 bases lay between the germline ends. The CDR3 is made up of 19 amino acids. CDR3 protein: CASSSGLARFLSGANVLTF. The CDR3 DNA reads TGTGCCAGCAGTAGCGGTCTAGCGCGATTTCTCTCTGGGGCCAACGTCCTGACTTTC.

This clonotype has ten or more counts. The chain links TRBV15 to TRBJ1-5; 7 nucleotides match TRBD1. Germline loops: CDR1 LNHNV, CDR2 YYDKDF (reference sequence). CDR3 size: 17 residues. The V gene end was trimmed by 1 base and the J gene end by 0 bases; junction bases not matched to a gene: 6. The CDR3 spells CATSRVYPGGSNQPQHF. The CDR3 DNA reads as TGTGCCACCAGCAGAGTTTATCCAGGGGGTAGCAATCAGCCCCAGCATTTT.

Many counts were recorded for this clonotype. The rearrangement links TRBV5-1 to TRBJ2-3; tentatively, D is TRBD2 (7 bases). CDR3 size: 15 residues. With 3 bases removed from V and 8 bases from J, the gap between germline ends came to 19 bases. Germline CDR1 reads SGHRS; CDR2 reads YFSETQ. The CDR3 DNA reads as TGCGCCAGCAGCTCAGGGGACCCTGGCGGGGGTACGCAGTATTTT. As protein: CASSSGDPGGGTQYF.

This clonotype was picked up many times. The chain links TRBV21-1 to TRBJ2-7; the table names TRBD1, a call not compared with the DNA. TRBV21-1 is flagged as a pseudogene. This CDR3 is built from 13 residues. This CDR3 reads CANPGGGVHEQYF. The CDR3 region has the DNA TGTGCCAACCCGGGGGGGGGCGTCCACGAGCAGTACTTC.

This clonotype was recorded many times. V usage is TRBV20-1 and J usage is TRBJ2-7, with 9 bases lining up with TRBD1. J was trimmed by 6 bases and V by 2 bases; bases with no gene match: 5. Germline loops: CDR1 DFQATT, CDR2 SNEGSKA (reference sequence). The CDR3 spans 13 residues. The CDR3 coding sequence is TGCAGTGCTAGACGGGGACAGGGCTCCGAGCAGTACTTC. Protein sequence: CSARRGQGSEQYF.

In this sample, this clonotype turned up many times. Here the CDR3 reads CASSSGQGAREQYF. CDR3 DNA: TGCGCCAGCAGCTCCGGACAGGGGGCCCGGGAGCAGTACTTC. V is TRBV5-1 and J is TRBJ2-7, with 11 positions matching TRBD1. CDR1 and CDR2 (germline): SGHRS, YFSETQ. The CDR3 totals 14 residues. Trimming at V came to 3 bases and at J to 7 bases, leaving 6 bases not matched to a gene.

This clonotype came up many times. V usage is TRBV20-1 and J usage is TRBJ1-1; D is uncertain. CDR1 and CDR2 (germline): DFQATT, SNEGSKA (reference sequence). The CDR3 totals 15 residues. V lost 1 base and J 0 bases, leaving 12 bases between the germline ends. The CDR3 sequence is CSARVFLELNTEAFF. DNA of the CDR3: TGCAGTGCTAGAGTATTTCTCGAGCTGAACACTGAAGCTTTCTTT.

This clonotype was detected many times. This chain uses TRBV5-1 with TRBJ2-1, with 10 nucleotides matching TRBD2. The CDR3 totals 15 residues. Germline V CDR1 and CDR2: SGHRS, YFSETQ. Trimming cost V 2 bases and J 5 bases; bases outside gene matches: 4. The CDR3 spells CASSLAGGFNNEQFF. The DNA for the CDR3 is TGCGCCAGCAGCTTAGCGGGGGGGTTTAACAATGAGCAGTTCTTC.

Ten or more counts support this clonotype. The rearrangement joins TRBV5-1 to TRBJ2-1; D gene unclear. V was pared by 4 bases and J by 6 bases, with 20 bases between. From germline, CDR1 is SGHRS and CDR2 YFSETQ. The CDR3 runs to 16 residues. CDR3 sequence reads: CASSQNLGTLSNEQFF. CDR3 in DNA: TGCGCCAGCAGCCAAAACCTCGGAACTTTGAGCAATGAGCAGTTCTTC.

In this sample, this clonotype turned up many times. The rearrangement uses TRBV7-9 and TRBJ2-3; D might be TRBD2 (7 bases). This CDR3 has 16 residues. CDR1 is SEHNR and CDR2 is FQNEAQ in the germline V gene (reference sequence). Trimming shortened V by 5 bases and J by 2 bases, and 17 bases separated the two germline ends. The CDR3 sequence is CASSPPGGLTTDTQYF. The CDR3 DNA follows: TGTGCCAGCAGCCCGCCGGGGGGCCTTACCACAGATACGCAGTATTTT. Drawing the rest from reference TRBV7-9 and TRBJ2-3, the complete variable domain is DTGVSQNPRHKITKRGQNVTFRCDPISEHNRLYWYRQTLGQGPEFLTYFQNEAQLEKSRLLSDRFSAERPKGSFSTLEIQRTEQGDSAMYLCASSPPGGLTTDTQYFGPGTRLTVL.

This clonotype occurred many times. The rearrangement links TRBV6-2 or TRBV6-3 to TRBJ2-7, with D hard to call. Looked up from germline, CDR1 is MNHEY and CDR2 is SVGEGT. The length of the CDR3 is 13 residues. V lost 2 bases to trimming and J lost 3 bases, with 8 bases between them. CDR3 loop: CASSYGRNYEQYF. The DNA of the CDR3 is TGTGCCAGCAGTTACGGGCGGAACTACGAGCAGTACTTC.

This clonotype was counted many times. DNA of the CDR3: TGCAGTGCTACAACCGGGACAGGGAGTGAAGTAGTCTATGGCTACACCTTC. Protein product: CSATTGTGSEVVYGYTF. The rearrangement joins TRBV20-1 to TRBJ1-2; TRBD1 agrees at 9 bases. The CDR3 totals 17 residues. The V gene end was trimmed by 4 bases and the J gene end by 4 bases; junction bases not matched to a gene: 16. Germline V gene data show CDR1 as DFQATT and CDR2 as SNEGSKA (reference sequence).

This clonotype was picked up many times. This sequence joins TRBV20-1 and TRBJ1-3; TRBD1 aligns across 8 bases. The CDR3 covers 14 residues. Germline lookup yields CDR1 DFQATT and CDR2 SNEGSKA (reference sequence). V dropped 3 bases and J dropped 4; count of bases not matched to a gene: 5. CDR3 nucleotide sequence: TGCAGTGCTAGCCGACAGGGGACGGGAAACACCATATATTTT. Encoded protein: CSASRQGTGNTIYF.

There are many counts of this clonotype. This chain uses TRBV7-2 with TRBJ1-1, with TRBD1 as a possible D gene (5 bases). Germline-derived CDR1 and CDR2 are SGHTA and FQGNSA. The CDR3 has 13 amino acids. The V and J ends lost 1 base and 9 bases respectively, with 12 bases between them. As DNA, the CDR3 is TGTGCCAGCAGCTTAGGTGACAGCCGTCAAGCTTTCTTT. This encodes CASSLGDSRQAFF.

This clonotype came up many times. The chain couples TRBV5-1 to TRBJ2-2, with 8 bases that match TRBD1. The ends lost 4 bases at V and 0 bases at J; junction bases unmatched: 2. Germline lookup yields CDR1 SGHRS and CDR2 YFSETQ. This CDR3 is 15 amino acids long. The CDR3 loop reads CASSRGQANTGELFF. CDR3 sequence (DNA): TGCGCCAGCAGCCGGGGACAGGCGAACACCGGGGAGCTGTTTTTT.

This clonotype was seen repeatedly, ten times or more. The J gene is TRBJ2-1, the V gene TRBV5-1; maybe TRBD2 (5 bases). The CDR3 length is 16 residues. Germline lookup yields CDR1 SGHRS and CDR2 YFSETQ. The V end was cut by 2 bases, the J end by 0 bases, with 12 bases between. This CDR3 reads CASSFSAGSSYNEQFF. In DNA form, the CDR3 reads TGCGCCAGCAGCTTTAGCGCCGGAAGCTCCTACAATGAGCAGTTCTTC.

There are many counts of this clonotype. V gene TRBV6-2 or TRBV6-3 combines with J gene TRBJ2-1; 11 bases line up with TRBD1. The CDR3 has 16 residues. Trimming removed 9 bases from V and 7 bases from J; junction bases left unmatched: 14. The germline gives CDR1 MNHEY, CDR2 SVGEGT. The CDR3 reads CASSKDEGTGGNEQFF. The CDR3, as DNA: TGTGCCAGTAGTAAGGACGAAGGGACAGGGGGGAATGAGCAGTTCTTC.

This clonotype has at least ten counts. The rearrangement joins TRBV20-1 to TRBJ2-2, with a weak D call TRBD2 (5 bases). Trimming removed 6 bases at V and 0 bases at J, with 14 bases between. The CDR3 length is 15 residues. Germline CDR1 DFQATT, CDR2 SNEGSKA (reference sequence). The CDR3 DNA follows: TGCAGTGCCCCATTCGGACTCTCGAACACCGGGGAGCTGTTTTTT. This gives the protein CSAPFGLSNTGELFF.

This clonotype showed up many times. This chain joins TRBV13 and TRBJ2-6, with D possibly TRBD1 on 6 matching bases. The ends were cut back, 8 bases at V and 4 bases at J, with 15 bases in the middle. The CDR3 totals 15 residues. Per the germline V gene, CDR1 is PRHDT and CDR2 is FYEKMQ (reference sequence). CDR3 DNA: TGTGCCAGCCGGGACACCAGGGAGGGGGCCAACGTCCTGACTTTC. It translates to CASRDTREGANVLTF.

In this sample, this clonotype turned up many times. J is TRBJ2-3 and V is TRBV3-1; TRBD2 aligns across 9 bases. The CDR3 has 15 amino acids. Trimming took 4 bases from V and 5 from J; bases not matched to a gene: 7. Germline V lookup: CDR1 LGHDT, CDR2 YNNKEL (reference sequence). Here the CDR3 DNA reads TGTGCCAGCAGCCCCTGGACTAGCGTCCGAGATACGCAGTATTTT. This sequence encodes CASSPWTSVRDTQYF.

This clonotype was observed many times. The CDR3 here is CASTQGGAGTEAFF. The CDR3 bases are TGTGCCAGCACCCAGGGAGGGGCTGGCACTGAAGCTTTCTTT. The chain has TRBV6-1 and TRBJ1-1; TRBD1 is a possible D gene (5 bases). The CDR3 is 14 amino acids. Germline assignment: CDR1 MNHNS and CDR2 SASEGT. V lost 7 bases and J lost 4, with 16 bases in between.

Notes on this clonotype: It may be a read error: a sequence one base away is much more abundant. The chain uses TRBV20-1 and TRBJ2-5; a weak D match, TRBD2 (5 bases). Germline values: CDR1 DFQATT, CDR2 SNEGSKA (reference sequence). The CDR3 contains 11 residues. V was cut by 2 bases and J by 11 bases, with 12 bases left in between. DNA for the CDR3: TGCAGTGCTAGACTAGCCGATGAGCAGTACTTC. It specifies CSARLADEQYF.

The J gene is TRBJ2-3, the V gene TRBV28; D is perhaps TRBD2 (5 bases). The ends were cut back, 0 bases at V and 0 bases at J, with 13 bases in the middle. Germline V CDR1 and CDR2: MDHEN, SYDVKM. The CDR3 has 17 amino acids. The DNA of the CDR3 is TGTGCCAGCAGTTTATGGGCAGCGGATACGAGCACAGATACGCAGTATTTT. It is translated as CASSLWAADTSTDTQYF.

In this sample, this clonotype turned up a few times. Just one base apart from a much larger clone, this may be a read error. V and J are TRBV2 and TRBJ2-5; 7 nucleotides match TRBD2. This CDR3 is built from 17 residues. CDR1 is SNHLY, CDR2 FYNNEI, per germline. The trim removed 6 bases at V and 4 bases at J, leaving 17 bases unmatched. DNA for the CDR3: TGTGCCAGCAGCGGAGGGAGGGGAAGCAATAACGGAGAGACCCAGTACTTC. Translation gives CASSGGRGSNNGETQYF.